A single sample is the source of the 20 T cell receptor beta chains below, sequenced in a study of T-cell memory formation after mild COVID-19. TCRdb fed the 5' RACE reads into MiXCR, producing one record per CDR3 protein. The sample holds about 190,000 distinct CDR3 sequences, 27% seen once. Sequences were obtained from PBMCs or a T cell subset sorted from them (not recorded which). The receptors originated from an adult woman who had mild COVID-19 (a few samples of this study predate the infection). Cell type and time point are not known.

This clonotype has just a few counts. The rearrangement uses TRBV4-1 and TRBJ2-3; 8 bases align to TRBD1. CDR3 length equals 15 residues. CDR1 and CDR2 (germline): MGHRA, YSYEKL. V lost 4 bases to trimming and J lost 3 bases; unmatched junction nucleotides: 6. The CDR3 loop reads CASSPQNRGTDTQYF. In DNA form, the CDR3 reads TGCGCCAGCAGCCCTCAGAACAGGGGGACAGATACGCAGTATTTT.

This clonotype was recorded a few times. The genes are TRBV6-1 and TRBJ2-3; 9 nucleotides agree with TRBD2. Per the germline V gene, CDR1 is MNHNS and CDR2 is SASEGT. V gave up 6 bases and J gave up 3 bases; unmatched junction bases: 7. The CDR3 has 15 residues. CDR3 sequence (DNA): TGTGCCAGCAGAGGGGCGGGAGGGAGGACAGATACGCAGTATTTT. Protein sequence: CASRGAGGRTDTQYF.

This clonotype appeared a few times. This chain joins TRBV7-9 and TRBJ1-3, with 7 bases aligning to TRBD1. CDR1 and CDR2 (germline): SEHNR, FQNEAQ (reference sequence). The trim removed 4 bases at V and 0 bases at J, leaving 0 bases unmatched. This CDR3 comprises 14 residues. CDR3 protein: CASSWDSSGNTIYF. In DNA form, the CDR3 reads TGTGCCAGCAGCTGGGACAGCTCTGGAAACACCATATATTTT.

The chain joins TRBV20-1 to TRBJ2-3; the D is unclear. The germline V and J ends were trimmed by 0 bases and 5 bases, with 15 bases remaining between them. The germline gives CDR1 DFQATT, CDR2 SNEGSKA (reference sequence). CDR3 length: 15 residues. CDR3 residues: CSARDSGWMLDTQYF. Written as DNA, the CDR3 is TGCAGTGCTAGAGATTCGGGCTGGATGTTAGATACGCAGTATTTT.

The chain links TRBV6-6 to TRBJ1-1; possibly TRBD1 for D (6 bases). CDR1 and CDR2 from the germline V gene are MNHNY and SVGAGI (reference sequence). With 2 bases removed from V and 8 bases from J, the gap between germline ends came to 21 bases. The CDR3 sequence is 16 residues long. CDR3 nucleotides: TGTGCCAGCAGTTACCACTCACAGACAGCAGGGGAAGAAGCTTTCTTT. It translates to CASSYHSQTAGEEAFF.

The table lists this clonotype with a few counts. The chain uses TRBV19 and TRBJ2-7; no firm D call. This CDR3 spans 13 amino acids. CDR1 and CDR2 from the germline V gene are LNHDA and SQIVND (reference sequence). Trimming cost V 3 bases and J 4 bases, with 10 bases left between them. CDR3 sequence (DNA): TGTGCCAGTAGTATTAAGATGGGTTACGAGCAGTACTTC. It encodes CASSIKMGYEQYF.

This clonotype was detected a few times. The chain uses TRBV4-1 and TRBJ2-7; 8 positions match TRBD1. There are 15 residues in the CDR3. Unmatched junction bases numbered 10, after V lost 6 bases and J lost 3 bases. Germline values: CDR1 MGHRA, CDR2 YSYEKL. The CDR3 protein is CASRRTGGRHYEQYF. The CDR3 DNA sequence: TGCGCCAGCAGGCGAACAGGGGGTAGGCACTACGAGCAGTACTTC.

The CDR3 is CASSLDSLAGGAFTYNEQFF. The CDR3 coding sequence is TGTGCCAGCAGCTTAGATTCCCTAGCGGGAGGGGCTTTTACCTACAATGAGCAGTTCTTC. The chain is built from TRBV11-2 and TRBJ2-1; 12 bases are shared with TRBD2. V gave up 0 bases and J gave up 2 bases; unmatched junction bases: 11. CDR1 and CDR2 (germline): SGHAT, FQNNGV. The CDR3 totals 20 residues.

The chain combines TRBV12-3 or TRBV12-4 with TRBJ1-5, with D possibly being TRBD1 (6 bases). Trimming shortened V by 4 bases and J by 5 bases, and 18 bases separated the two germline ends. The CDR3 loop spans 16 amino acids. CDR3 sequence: CASSWHRGPGDQPQHF. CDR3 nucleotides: TGTGCCAGCAGTTGGCACCGGGGGCCTGGGGATCAGCCCCAGCATTTT.

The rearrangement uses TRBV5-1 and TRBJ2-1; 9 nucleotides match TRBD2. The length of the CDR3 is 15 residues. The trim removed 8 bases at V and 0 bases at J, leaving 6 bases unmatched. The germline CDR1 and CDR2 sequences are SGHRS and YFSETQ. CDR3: CASKIAGVSYNEQFF. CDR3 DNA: TGCGCCAGTAAAATAGCGGGAGTCTCCTACAATGAGCAGTTCTTC.

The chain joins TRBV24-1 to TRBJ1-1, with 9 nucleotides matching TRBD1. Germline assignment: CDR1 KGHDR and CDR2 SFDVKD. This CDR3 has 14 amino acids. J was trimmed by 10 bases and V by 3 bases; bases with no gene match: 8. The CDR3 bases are TGTGCCACCAGTGATGGGACAGGGCATCGCGGAGCTTTCTTT. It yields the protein CATSDGTGHRGAFF.

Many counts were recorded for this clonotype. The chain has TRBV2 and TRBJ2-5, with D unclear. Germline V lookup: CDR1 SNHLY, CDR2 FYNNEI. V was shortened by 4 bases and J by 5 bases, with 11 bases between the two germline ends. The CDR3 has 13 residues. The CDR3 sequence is CASSAGSRETQYF. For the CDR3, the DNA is TGTGCCAGCAGTGCCGGTAGCCGGGAGACCCAGTACTTC. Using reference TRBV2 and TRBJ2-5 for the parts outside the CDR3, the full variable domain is EPEVTQTPSHQVTQMGQEVILRCVPISNHLYFYWYRQILGQKVEFLVSFYNNEISEKSEIFDDQFSVERPDGSNFTLKIRSTKLEDSAMYFCASSAGSRETQYFGPGTRLLVL.

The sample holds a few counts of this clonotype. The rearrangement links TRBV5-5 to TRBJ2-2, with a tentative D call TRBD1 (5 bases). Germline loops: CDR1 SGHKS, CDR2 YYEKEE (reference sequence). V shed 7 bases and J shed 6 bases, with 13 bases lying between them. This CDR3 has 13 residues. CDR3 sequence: CASQGVNSGELFF. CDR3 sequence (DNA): TGTGCCAGCCAAGGGGTAAATTCCGGGGAGCTGTTTTTT.

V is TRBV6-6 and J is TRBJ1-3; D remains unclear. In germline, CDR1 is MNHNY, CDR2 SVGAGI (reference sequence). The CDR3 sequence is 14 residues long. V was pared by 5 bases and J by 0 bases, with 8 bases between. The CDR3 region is CASSATVSGNTIYF. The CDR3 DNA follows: TGTGCCAGCAGTGCCACGGTCTCTGGAAACACCATATATTTT.

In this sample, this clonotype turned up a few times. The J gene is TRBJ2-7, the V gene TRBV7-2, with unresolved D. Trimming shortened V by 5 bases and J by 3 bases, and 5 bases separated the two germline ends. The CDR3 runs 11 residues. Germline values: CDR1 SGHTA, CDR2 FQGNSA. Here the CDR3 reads CASSHGYEQYF. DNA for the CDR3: TGTGCCAGCAGCCACGGCTACGAGCAGTACTTC.

The CDR3 sequence: CARDRGSYGYTF. For the CDR3, the DNA is TGTGCCAGGGACAGGGGCAGCTATGGCTACACCTTC. The V and J genes are TRBV2 and TRBJ1-2; 9 nucleotides align to TRBD1. CDR1 and CDR2 (germline): SNHLY, FYNNEI. The CDR3 sequence is 12 residues long. The V gene end was trimmed by 9 bases and the J gene end by 4 bases; junction bases not matched to a gene: 3.

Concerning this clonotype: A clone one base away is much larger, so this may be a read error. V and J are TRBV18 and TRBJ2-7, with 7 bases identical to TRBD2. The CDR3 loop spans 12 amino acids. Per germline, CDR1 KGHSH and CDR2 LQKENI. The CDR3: CASSGGRDEKYF. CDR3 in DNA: TGTGCCAGCTCAGGAGGGAGGGACGAGAAGTACTTC.

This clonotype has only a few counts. The CDR3 region has the DNA TGTGCCAGCTGCAATAGCAGGGTCTACGAGCAGTACTTC. Protein sequence: CASCNSRVYEQYF. This chain uses TRBV3-1 with TRBJ2-7, with D tentatively TRBD1 (5 bases). The V end was cut by 8 bases, the J end by 3 bases, with 14 bases between. Germline V lookup: CDR1 LGHDT, CDR2 YNNKEL (reference sequence). The CDR3 sequence is 13 residues long.

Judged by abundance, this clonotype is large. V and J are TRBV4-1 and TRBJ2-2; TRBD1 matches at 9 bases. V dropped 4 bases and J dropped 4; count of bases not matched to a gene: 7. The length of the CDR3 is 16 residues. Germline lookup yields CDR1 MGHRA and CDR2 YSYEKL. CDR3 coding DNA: TGCGCCAGCAGCCCGTCGGGGACAGGGCTCACCGGGGAGCTGTTTTTT. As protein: CASSPSGTGLTGELFF.

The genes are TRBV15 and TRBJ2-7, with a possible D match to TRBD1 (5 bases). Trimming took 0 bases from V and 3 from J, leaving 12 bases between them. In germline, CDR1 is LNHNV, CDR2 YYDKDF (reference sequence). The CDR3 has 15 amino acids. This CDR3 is CATSRELRQGYEQYF. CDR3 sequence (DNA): TGTGCCACCAGCAGAGAGTTAAGGCAGGGCTACGAGCAGTACTTC. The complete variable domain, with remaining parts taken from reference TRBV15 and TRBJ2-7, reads DAMVIQNPRYQVTQFGKPVTLSCSQTLNHNVMYWYQQKSSQAPKLLFHYYDKDFNNEADTPDNFQSRRPNTSFCFLDIRSPGLGDTAMYLCATSRELRQGYEQYFGPGTRLTVT.